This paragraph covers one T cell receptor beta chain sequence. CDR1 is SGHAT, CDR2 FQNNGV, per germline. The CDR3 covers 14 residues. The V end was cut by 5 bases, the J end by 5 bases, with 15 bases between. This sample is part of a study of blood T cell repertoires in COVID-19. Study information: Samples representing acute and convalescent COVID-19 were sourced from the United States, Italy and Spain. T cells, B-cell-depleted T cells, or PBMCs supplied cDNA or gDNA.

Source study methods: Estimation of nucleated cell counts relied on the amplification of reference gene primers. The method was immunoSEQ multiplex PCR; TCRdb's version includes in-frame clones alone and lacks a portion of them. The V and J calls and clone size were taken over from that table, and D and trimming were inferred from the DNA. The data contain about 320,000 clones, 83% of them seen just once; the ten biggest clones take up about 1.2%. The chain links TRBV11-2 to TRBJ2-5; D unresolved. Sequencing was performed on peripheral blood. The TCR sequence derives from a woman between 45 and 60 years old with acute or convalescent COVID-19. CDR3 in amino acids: CASSGHSLEETQYF. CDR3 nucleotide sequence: TGTGCCAGCAGCGGGCACTCCCTTGAGGAGACCCAGTACTTC.